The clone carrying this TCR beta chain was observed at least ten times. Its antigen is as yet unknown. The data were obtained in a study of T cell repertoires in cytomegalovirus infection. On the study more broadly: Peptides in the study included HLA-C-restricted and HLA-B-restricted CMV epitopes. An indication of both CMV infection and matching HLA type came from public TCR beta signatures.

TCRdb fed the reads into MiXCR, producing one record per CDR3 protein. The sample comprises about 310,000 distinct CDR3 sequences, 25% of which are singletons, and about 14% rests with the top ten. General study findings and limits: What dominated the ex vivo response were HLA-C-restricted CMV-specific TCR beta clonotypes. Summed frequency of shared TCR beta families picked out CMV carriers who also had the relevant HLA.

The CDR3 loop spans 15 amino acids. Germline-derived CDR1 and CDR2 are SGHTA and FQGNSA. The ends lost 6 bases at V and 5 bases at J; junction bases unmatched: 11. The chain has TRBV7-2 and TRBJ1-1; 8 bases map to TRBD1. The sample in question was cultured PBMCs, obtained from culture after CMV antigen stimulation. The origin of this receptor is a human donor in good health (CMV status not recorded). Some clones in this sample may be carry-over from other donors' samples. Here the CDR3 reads CASSSLQGAGTEAFF. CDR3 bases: TGTGCCAGCAGTTCCCTCCAGGGGGCGGGGACTGAAGCTTTCTTT.